This TCR beta chain appears in the sequencing data of a study of blood T cells in healthy people across ages. Russia was home to the donors, healthy Caucasian individuals aged roughly 6 to 90. Using a J-beta primer mix together with a sample-barcoded 5' primer, a second PCR was run for about 7 to 12 cycles. TCRdb reprocessed the 5' RACE reads via MiXCR and lists one record per CDR3 protein. Seen here are about 1.4 million distinct CDR3 sequences, approximately 59% observed once, and the top ten hold 6.7%. There are 16 residues in the CDR3. V shed 2 bases, J shed 5 bases, and the junction held 6 bases outside the gene matches. Germline assignment: CDR1 MNHNS and CDR2 SASEGT. A note on this clonotype: Its specificity is not known.

Findings of the study overall: Strong correlation linked observed beta diversity and percent naive T cells. TCR beta diversity, measured per million T cells, fell in a roughly linear way with age. Because donor CMV status was unknown, expanded clonotype changes were possibly confounded.

Material for sequencing was blood. This TCR came from a man between 18 and 35 years old in good health. The chain recombines TRBV6-1 with TRBJ1-4; 9 bases fit TRBD1. The CDR3 bases are TGTGCCAGCAGTGAACTGTCGGGACAGGGAAATGAAAAACTGTTTTTT. As protein: CASSELSGQGNEKLFF.